Presented here are 9 T cell receptor beta chains from one specimen sequenced in a study of PD-L1 blockade in urothelial cancer. Clones were sequenced by immunoSEQ multiplex PCR, and TCRdb holds only the in-frame ones, with some missing. The sample shows about 73,000 clones, about 89% of them seen only once. The sequences come from PBMCs, collected around atezolizumab (anti-PD-L1) treatment. These receptors were collected from a man between 60 and 75 years old with urothelial cancer.

The CDR3 sequence: CASSLGDRGVTEAFF. DNA for the CDR3: TGCGCCAGCAGCTTGGGGGACAGGGGGGTCACTGAAGCTTTCTTT. This chain uses TRBV5-1 with TRBJ1-1; TRBD1 agrees at 11 bases. From germline, CDR1 is SGHRS and CDR2 YFSETQ. Trimming at V came to 0 bases and at J to 4 bases, leaving 2 bases not matched to a gene. This CDR3 spans 15 amino acids.

This clone has a handful of counts. This sequence joins TRBV5-1 and TRBJ2-2; 10 positions agree with TRBD1. The ends lost 3 bases at V and 0 bases at J; junction bases unmatched: 8. Germline V gene data show CDR1 as SGHRS and CDR2 as YFSETQ. This CDR3 is built from 18 residues. The CDR3 nucleotides read TGCGCCAGCAGCTCAGAGCCCGGACAGGGGGCGAACACCGGGGAGCTGTTTTTT. It translates to CASSSEPGQGANTGELFF.

The genes are TRBV6-4 and TRBJ1-1; D might be TRBD1 (6 bases). CDR3 length: 16 amino acids. The V end lost 0 bases, the J end lost 5 bases, and 16 bases lay between the germline ends. Germline V gene data show CDR1 as MRHNA and CDR2 as SNTAGT. The CDR3 loop is CASSDSAGATKTEAFF. The CDR3 nucleotides read TGTGCCAGCAGTGACTCAGCAGGGGCCACTAAGACTGAAGCTTTCTTT.

This clone is deemed medium-sized. The chain couples TRBV4-2 to TRBJ1-6; 10 bases match TRBD1. The J segment lost 10 bases and the V segment lost 0 bases, leaving 6 bases of the junction unmatched. The CDR3 consists of 16 residues. Per germline, CDR1 LGHNA and CDR2 YNFKEQ. The CDR3 is CASSQDIGTGDSPLHF. CDR3 nucleotides: TGTGCCAGCAGCCAAGATATCGGGACAGGGGACTCACCCCTCCACTTT.

CDR3 nucleotide sequence: TGTGCCAGTAGTATTGAGAGCGGGTCCACCGGGGAGCTGTTTTTT. The encoded protein is CASSIESGSTGELFF. This rearrangement joins TRBV19 to TRBJ2-2, with D possibly being TRBD2 (6 bases). The CDR3 totals 15 residues. The germline gives CDR1 LNHDA, CDR2 SQIVND (reference sequence). The V end was cut by 3 bases, the J end by 4 bases, with 12 bases between.

This chain connects TRBV19 to TRBJ2-7, with D possibly TRBD1 on 6 matching bases. Germline CDR1 is LNHDA and CDR2 is SQIVND (reference sequence). V gave up 5 bases and J gave up 2 bases, with 16 bases separating them. CDR3 length: 15 residues. The CDR3 DNA reads as TGTGCCAGTAGTTCCAACTCCAGGGGCCCCTACGAGCAGTACTTC. Its protein product is CASSSNSRGPYEQYF.

This chain links TRBV6-5 with TRBJ2-1, with D perhaps TRBD1 (6 bases). This CDR3 spans 12 amino acids. V was trimmed by 6 bases and J by 9 bases, leaving 12 bases between them. Per the germline V gene, CDR1 is MNHEY and CDR2 is SVGAGI. CDR3 in amino acids: CASRGGLGEQFF. CDR3 coding DNA: TGTGCCAGCAGAGGGGGTTTGGGTGAGCAGTTCTTC.

The rearrangement uses TRBV5-1 and TRBJ2-7, with a possible D match to TRBD2 (6 bases). CDR3 length equals 14 residues. Per the germline V gene, CDR1 is SGHRS and CDR2 is YFSETQ. V lost 2 bases and J 2 bases, leaving 11 bases between the germline ends. CDR3 in DNA: TGCGCCAGCAGCTTAACGGGAGCAGCCTACGAGCAGTACTTC. It yields the protein CASSLTGAAYEQYF.

The chain combines TRBV7-9 with TRBJ2-3; perhaps TRBD2 as D (7 bases). The CDR3 sequence is 16 residues long. The ends were cut back, 2 bases at V and 0 bases at J, with 12 bases in the middle. The V gene's germline CDR1 is SEHNR and CDR2 FQNEAQ (reference sequence). CDR3 loop: CASSLTRGASTDTQYF. As DNA, the CDR3 is TGTGCCAGCAGCTTAACCCGGGGGGCTAGCACAGATACGCAGTATTTT.